These 5 T cell receptor beta chains came from one sample sequenced in a study of cytomegalovirus exposure and HLA in healthy donors. This PCR relied on a set of 60 Vbeta primers and 13 Jbeta primers. Assay used: immunoSEQ multiplex PCR; TCRdb lists only in-frame clones, some missing. The sample contains about 110,000 clones, over 75% of which appear only once. Sequenced input: PBMCs. These receptors came from a woman in her 30s in good health and CMV-seropositive.

This rearrangement joins TRBV15 to TRBJ2-1, with 10 bases identical to TRBD2. The CDR3 has 16 residues. J lost 5 bases, V lost 1 base, and 5 bases had no gene match. Germline loops: CDR1 LNHNV, CDR2 YYDKDF (reference sequence). The CDR3: CATSRGTSGRNNEQFF. Here the CDR3 DNA reads TGTGCCACCAGCAGAGGGACTAGCGGAAGGAACAATGAGCAGTTCTTC.

This clone has just one count. The CDR3 ends on some other residue instead of the conserved phenylalanine or tryptophan, so this is likely a read error. J is TRBJ1-1 and V is TRBV7-9, with 12 bases aligning to TRBD1. The CDR3 sequence is 15 residues long. CDR1 is SEHNR and CDR2 is FQNEAQ in the germline V gene (reference sequence). The ends lost 5 bases at V and 7 bases at J; junction bases unmatched: 8. CDR3 sequence (DNA): TGTGCCAGCAGCGCCCTGGGACAGGGGGCGGTTGAAGCTTTCCTT. This translates into CASSALGQGAVEAFL.

This clone is a singleton in its sample. The rearrangement joins TRBV7-3 to TRBJ2-3; the D is unclear. This CDR3 is built from 12 residues. V gave up 5 bases and J gave up 2 bases, with 5 bases separating them. Germline CDR1 reads SGHTA; CDR2 reads FQGTGA. The CDR3: CASSPNTDTQYF. The DNA for the CDR3 is TGTGCCAGCAGCCCCAACACAGATACGCAGTATTTT. The entire variable domain, with the rest obtained from reference TRBV7-3 and TRBJ2-3, is as follows: GAGVSQTPSNKVTEKGKYVELRCDPISGHTALYWYRQSLGQGPEFLIYFQGTGAADDSGLPNDRFFAVRPEGSVSTLKIQRTERGDSAVYLCASSPNTDTQYFGPGTRLTVL.

This sequence joins TRBV7-9 and TRBJ2-7, with a possible D match to TRBD2 (6 bases). V dropped 4 bases and J dropped 4 bases, with 11 bases sitting between them. The CDR3 runs to 13 residues. Germline CDR1 is SEHNR and CDR2 is FQNEAQ (reference sequence). CDR3 DNA sequence: TGTGCCAGCAGCTCAGAACGGGGGTACGAGCAGTACTTC. It yields the protein CASSSERGYEQYF. The complete variable domain, with remaining parts taken from reference TRBV7-9 and TRBJ2-7, reads DTGVSQNPRHKITKRGQNVTFRCDPISEHNRLYWYRQTLGQGPEFLTYFQNEAQLEKSRLLSDRFSAERPKGSFSTLEIQRTEQGDSAMYLCASSSERGYEQYFGPGTRLTVT.

The chain combines TRBV9 with TRBJ1-1, with unresolved D. The CDR3 spans 15 residues. The V gene's germline CDR1 is SGDLS and CDR2 YYNGEE. V was pared by 0 bases and J by 5 bases, with 14 bases between. CDR3 region: CASSVAPNGETEAFF. The CDR3 DNA follows: TGTGCCAGCAGCGTAGCTCCCAACGGGGAGACTGAAGCTTTCTTT.